The 16 T cell receptor beta chains in this list originate from one sample, sequenced in a study of cytomegalovirus exposure and HLA in healthy donors. PCR primers comprised 60 Vbeta and 13 Jbeta primers. Sequencing used immunoSEQ multiplex PCR; TCRdb keeps in-frame clones, though not all of them. The sample holds 150,000 to 200,000 clones, about three quarters seen once. The specimen sequenced was PBMCs. The receptors originated from a young man in good health and CMV-seropositive.

This clone was picked up one time. The CDR3 loop is CASSLQGPHYGYTF. The CDR3 DNA sequence: TGTGCCAGCAGTTTACAGGGCCCCCACTATGGCTACACCTTC. The gene calls are TRBV27 and TRBJ1-2; TRBD1 might be the D (5 bases). Germline CDR1 MNHEY, CDR2 SMNVEV (reference sequence). V was trimmed by 2 bases and J by 3 bases, leaving 10 bases between them. CDR3 length equals 14 residues.

The chain carries TRBV5-5 and TRBJ2-1; 8 bases line up with TRBD2. The CDR3 has 17 amino acids. V dropped 0 bases and J dropped 3; count of bases not matched to a gene: 8. Germline CDR1 reads SGHKS; CDR2 reads YYEKEE (reference sequence). As DNA, the CDR3 is TGTGCCAGCAGCTTGGGGGTAGCGGGACCCCTCTACAATGAGCAGTTCTTC. Residues: CASSLGVAGPLYNEQFF.

The table lists this clone with a few counts. The chain joins TRBV30 to TRBJ1-5; 9 bases match TRBD1. CDR3 length: 15 residues. After removal of 3 bases from V and 5 bases from J, the junction contained 8 bases not matched to a gene. Per germline, CDR1 GTSNPN and CDR2 SVGIG (reference sequence). For the CDR3, the DNA is TGTGCCTGGAGGTACCGGGACAGGGAGGATCAGCCCCAGCATTTT. Translation: CAWRYRDREDQPQHF.

The rearrangement uses TRBV5-6 and TRBJ2-7; weak D call: TRBD1 (6 bases). V was shortened by 0 bases and J by 3 bases, with 16 bases between the two germline ends. Germline values: CDR1 SGHDT, CDR2 YYEEEE. This CDR3 contains 16 residues. The CDR3 nucleotides read TGTGCCAGCAGCTTGGAGGGCAGGGGAGTTGGCTACGAGCAGTACGTC. Residues: CASSLEGRGVGYEQYV.

This clone was observed a single time. The gene calls are TRBV28 and TRBJ1-1, with a tentative D call TRBD1 (6 bases). The length of the CDR3 is 16 residues. V was shortened by 6 bases and J by 2 bases, with 19 bases between the two germline ends. Germline values: CDR1 MDHEN, CDR2 SYDVKM. The CDR3 DNA sequence: TGTGCCAGCAGGCTTATCCCCCGGGACACCAACACTGAAGCTTTCTTT. This gives the protein CASRLIPRDTNTEAFF.

V gene TRBV10-3 combines with J gene TRBJ2-1; 16 nucleotides agree with TRBD2. The CDR3 spans 18 residues. CDR1 is ENHRY and CDR2 is SYGVKD in the germline V gene. Unmatched junction bases numbered 11, after V lost 11 bases and J lost 1 base. The DNA of the CDR3 is TGTGCCGTTAGGCCTGGGACTAGCGGGAGGGCATCCTACAATGAGCAGTTCTTC. Translating it yields CAVRPGTSGRASYNEQFF.

This clone has only a few counts. The rearrangement links TRBV6-1 to TRBJ2-7, with D perhaps matching TRBD1 (7 bases). V was cut by 10 bases and J by 0 bases, with 16 bases left in between. Germline CDR1 MNHNS, CDR2 SASEGT. CDR3 length equals 14 residues. The CDR3 protein is CATGGGTDSYEQYV. Here the CDR3 DNA reads TGTGCCACCGGAGGGGGGACAGACTCCTACGAGCAGTACGTC.

The V and J genes are TRBV28 and TRBJ1-5, with a weak D call TRBD1 (6 bases). V was clipped by 6 bases and J by 1 base, with 13 bases between them. The CDR3 runs 15 residues. Germline assignment: CDR1 MDHEN and CDR2 SYDVKM. CDR3 in amino acids: CASRPVGGSNQPQHF. The CDR3 DNA reads as TGTGCCAGCAGGCCGGTAGGGGGAAGCAATCAGCCCCAGCATTTT.

This clone was counted between two and nine times. The gene calls are TRBV6-5 and TRBJ1-6; possible D gene TRBD1, 5 bases. The V and J ends lost 0 bases and 7 bases respectively, with 13 bases between them. Germline V lookup: CDR1 MNHEY, CDR2 SVGAGI. The CDR3 runs to 16 residues. For the CDR3, the DNA is TGTGCCAGCAGTTACTCCCCAGGGCTAATGAATTCACCCCTCCACTTT. Its translation: CASSYSPGLMNSPLHF.

The gene calls are TRBV2 and TRBJ2-3; D not certain. This CDR3 is 16 amino acids long. Trimming left V 3 bases short and J 2 bases short, with 15 bases between. CDR1 is SNHLY, CDR2 FYNNEI, per germline. CDR3 amino acids: CASSEGTTSFTDTQYF. CDR3 nucleotide sequence: TGTGCCAGCAGTGAGGGCACCACCTCATTCACAGATACGCAGTATTTT.

This chain uses TRBV6-5 with TRBJ1-4; TRBD1 matches at 7 bases. Unmatched junction bases numbered 5, after V lost 5 bases and J lost 2 bases. Germline assignment: CDR1 MNHEY and CDR2 SVGAGI. This CDR3 has 15 residues. In nucleotides, the CDR3 is TGTGCCAGCAGTCCCGACAGGGTTACTAATGAAAAACTGTTTTTT. Its translation: CASSPDRVTNEKLFF.

The V call is TRBV11-3, the J call TRBJ1-4; 9 bases match TRBD1. V was pared by 3 bases and J by 5 bases, with 1 base of the junction left unmatched. The CDR3 has 14 residues. Germline V gene sequence: CDR1 SGHNT, CDR2 YENEEA. The chain's CDR3 is CASSFTGGNEKLFF. CDR3 in DNA: TGTGCCAGCAGCTTTACAGGGGGCAATGAAAAACTGTTTTTT.

The chain recombines TRBV25-1 with TRBJ2-1, with D maybe TRBD2 (7 bases). The V and J ends lost 4 bases and 4 bases respectively, with 17 bases between them. CDR1 is MGHDK and CDR2 is SYGVNS in the germline V gene. The CDR3 is 16 amino acids. The CDR3 sequence: CASSAWWGGPYNEQFF. For the CDR3, the DNA is TGTGCCAGCAGTGCCTGGTGGGGGGGGCCGTACAATGAGCAGTTCTTC. Supplemented by reference TRBV25-1 and TRBJ2-1, the full variable domain reads EADIYQTPRYLVIGTGKKITLECSQTMGHDKMYWYQQDPGMELHLIHYSYGVNSTEKGDLSSESTVSRIRTEHFPLTLESARPSHTSQYLCASSAWWGGPYNEQFFGPGTRLTVL.

The chain's CDR3 is CASSYSGPNTGELFF. The CDR3 DNA reads as TGCGCCAGCAGCTATAGCGGACCGAACACCGGGGAGCTGTTTTTT. The chain is built from TRBV5-1 and TRBJ2-2; D is possibly TRBD2 (6 bases). V lost 3 bases, J lost 0 bases, and 9 bases lay in between. The CDR3 loop spans 15 amino acids. CDR1 and CDR2 from the germline V gene are SGHRS and YFSETQ.

This clone was seen more than once but under ten times. The rearrangement links TRBV27 to TRBJ2-4; 10 positions agree with TRBD1. The germline CDR1 and CDR2 sequences are MNHEY and SMNVEV (reference sequence). V lost 3 bases, J lost 7 bases, and 6 bases stayed unmatched. CDR3 size: 15 residues. The CDR3 here is CASSLSGTGANIQYF. The CDR3 bases are TGTGCCAGCAGTTTGAGCGGGACAGGGGCCAACATTCAGTACTTC.

The CDR3 protein is CASRSRAGDEKLFF. The DNA of the CDR3 is TGTGCCAGTAGATCGAGGGCTGGGGATGAAAAACTGTTTTTT. V and J are TRBV19 and TRBJ1-4, with no clear D. V lost 6 bases and J 6 bases, leaving 14 bases between the germline ends. CDR3 length: 14 residues. Germline lookup yields CDR1 LNHDA and CDR2 SQIVND (reference sequence).